This is a list of T cell receptor beta chains from one sample in a study of blood T cells in healthy people across ages. MiXCR, applied by TCRdb to the 5' RACE reads, yields one record per CDR3 protein. Of over 600,000 distinct CDR3 sequences in the sample, around 45% were seen once. Material: blood. The receptors come from a man older than 75 in good health. Both conserved end residues are trimmed from each CDR3.

v_gene	j_gene	CDR3aa
TRBV4-2	TRBJ1-4	ASSQDPDRDSEKLF
TRBV7-2	TRBJ2-3	ASSPGGTALLAQY
TRBV20-1	TRBJ2-2	SASRLAGANTGELF
TRBV27	TRBJ1-5	ASSKNNQPQH
TRBV29-1	TRBJ2-1	SAWVSEDQF
TRBV20-1	TRBJ2-3	SAGPPLAGDTQY
TRBV29-1	TRBJ1-1	SVEAGVGTEAF
TRBV7-2	TRBJ1-2	ASSLESGDYGYT
TRBV20-1	TRBJ2-7	SATPGQGRETLY
TRBV28	TRBJ2-5	ASQASGSPETQY
TRBV6-6	TRBJ2-7	ASSYGAGASYEQY
TRBV7-2	TRBJ1-4	ASSLRGGPWTEKLF
TRBV29-1	TRBJ2-7	SVEDSGGSSYEQY
TRBV20-1	NA	SARILAGGQETQY
TRBV27	TRBJ2-7	ASSHRAPTAEQY
TRBV24-1	TRBJ2-5	ATSGDNQETQY
TRBV7-9	TRBJ2-7	ASSQPRSTAEQY
TRBV12-3/TRBV12-4	TRBJ1-1	ASKNWPANTEAF
TRBV12-3/TRBV12-4	TRBJ1-5	ANSFGQTQPQH
TRBV6-2/TRBV6-3	NA	ASSYSGTLYEQY
TRBV3-1	TRBJ1-1	ASSQEEGLNTEAF
TRBV15	TRBJ1-2	ATSRDGGYGYT
TRBV7-9	TRBJ2-5	ASNAGIVNEQY
TRBV6-2/TRBV6-3	TRBJ2-3	ASSPGLAAFTDTQY
TRBV5-1	TRBJ2-3	ASSFPGRATDTQY
TRBV5-1	TRBJ2-1	ASSPGDSRGEF
TRBV7-2	TRBJ2-3	ASSLDPLARSTDTQY
TRBV18	TRBJ2-6	AGSTSPPQGLSSGANVLT
TRBV5-5	TRBJ2-5	ASSRLSVETQY
TRBV9	TRBJ1-1	ASSVGDRTNTEAF
TRBV4-1	TRBJ2-7	ASSPRERAGGYEQY
TRBV4-1	TRBJ2-5	ASSHPGQGIETQY
TRBV28	TRBJ2-7	ASGFNRVGEQY
TRBV20-1	TRBJ2-1	SATPGLAGYNEQF
TRBV20-1	TRBJ2-6	SAPQGADSGANVLT
TRBV7-2	TRBJ1-2	ASSLESGTDYGYT
TRBV14	TRBJ1-1	ASSHLDGPTEAF
TRBV29-1	TRBJ1-2	SVEDVFSDRAPGGYT
TRBV5-4	TRBJ2-2	ASSLGGGTGELF
TRBV20-1	TRBJ2-5	SARVTGEETQY
TRBV30	TRBJ2-1	AWSGGRSDNEQF
TRBV6-2/TRBV6-3	TRBJ2-7	ASSATGLVDYEQY
TRBV2	TRBJ2-3	ASFRSSGGGDTQY
TRBV6-6	TRBJ1-2	ASSQPDGLYGYT
TRBV9	TRBJ2-1	ASSGTSGRAVNEQF
TRBV6-6	TRBJ2-6	ASSYGQRGANVLT
TRBV20-1	TRBJ2-1	SAILYNEQF
TRBV20-1	TRBJ1-2	SARARRTGYGYT
TRBV7-9	TRBJ2-4	ASTRTGGYIQY